The 8 T cell receptor beta chains presented below share a single source sample, sequenced in a study of T cell repertoires in MIS-A myocarditis. Produced via immunoSEQ multiplex PCR; TCRdb's table is partial and in-frame only. Among roughly 12,000 clones listed, around 83% were seen once. The specimen sequenced was right ventricle heart tissue obtained at autopsy. The receptor set was obtained from a man younger than 35 with fulminant myocarditis from multisystem inflammatory syndrome in adults (MIS-A) after COVID-19.

V usage is TRBV7-9 and J usage is TRBJ2-5; D gene unclear. Germline V lookup: CDR1 SEHNR, CDR2 FQNEAQ (reference sequence). The CDR3 has 15 residues. V was pared by 5 bases and J by 4 bases, with 17 bases between. For the CDR3, the DNA is TGTGCCAGCAGCCCCTCCCCTAGGACCCCAGAGACCCAGTACTTC. It translates to CASSPSPRTPETQYF.

The chain employs TRBV7-8 and TRBJ1-2; D gene uncertain. CDR3 length: 13 residues. Germline V CDR1 and CDR2: SGHVS, FQNEAQ. Trimming shortened V by 0 bases and J by 7 bases, and 9 bases separated the two germline ends. As DNA, the CDR3 is TGTGCCAGCAGCTTAGCAGGGCTGGGTGGCTACACCTTC. This sequence encodes CASSLAGLGGYTF.

V is TRBV5-1 and J is TRBJ2-1, with 8 bases that match TRBD2. The V segment lost 5 bases and the J segment 8 bases; nucleotides outside the gene matches: 9. The CDR3 extends over 14 amino acids. Germline CDR1 and CDR2: SGHRS and YFSETQ. This chain's CDR3 is CASRIRGGADEQFF. The CDR3 DNA reads as TGCGCCAGCAGGATCCGGGGGGGAGCGGATGAGCAGTTCTTC.

There are a few counts of this clone. This sequence joins TRBV28 and TRBJ1-2; no reliable D call. Germline CDR1 MDHEN, CDR2 SYDVKM. This CDR3 region has 16 residues. V was pared by 2 bases and J by 0 bases, with 13 bases between. CDR3 region: CASSLPAGPANYGYTF. In DNA form, the CDR3 reads TGTGCCAGCAGTTTACCGGCCGGTCCAGCTAACTATGGCTACACCTTC.

The V and J genes are TRBV27 and TRBJ1-2, with unresolved D. CDR3 length equals 11 residues. CDR1 and CDR2 from the germline V gene are MNHEY and SMNVEV (reference sequence). V gave up 5 bases and J gave up 6 bases, with 7 bases separating them. The CDR3 DNA reads as TGTGCCAGCAGTGGAGGGCATGGCTACACCTTC. It translates to CASSGGHGYTF.

The chain is built from TRBV7-9 and TRBJ2-2; 8 bases are shared with TRBD2. The germline CDR1 and CDR2 sequences are SEHNR and FQNEAQ (reference sequence). V dropped 7 bases and J dropped 4; count of bases not matched to a gene: 8. CDR3 size: 15 residues. Written as DNA, the CDR3 is TGTGCCAGCACCCCGGGACTAGTCGTCACCGGGGAGCTGTTTTTT. Protein: CASTPGLVVTGELFF.

This clone has only one observation. The CDR3, as DNA: TGTGCCTGGAACTTGGTTGGTGGACACACCGGGGAGCTGTTTTTT. It yields the protein CAWNLVGGHTGELFF. V and J are TRBV30 and TRBJ2-2; D gene uncertain. This CDR3 has 15 residues. V lost 4 bases and J lost 3, with 15 bases in between. Germline V gives CDR1 GTSNPN, CDR2 SVGIG (reference sequence).

This clone appeared a single time. J is TRBJ2-1 and V is TRBV4-1; 9 nucleotides align to TRBD2. The CDR3 length is 16 residues. Germline loops: CDR1 MGHRA, CDR2 YSYEKL. V lost 1 base, J lost 8 bases, and 9 bases stayed unmatched. CDR3 sequence reads: CASSQVYGTSLDEQFF. The CDR3, as DNA: TGCGCCAGCAGCCAAGTTTATGGGACTAGCCTTGATGAGCAGTTCTTC.